This entry lists 21 T cell receptor beta chains sequenced from one sample in a study of tumor and adjacent non-tumor tissue in lung cancer. TCRbeta libraries were built with three rounds of nested PCR, modified from ARM-PCR. One entry per CDR3 protein, called by TCRdb with MiXCR from the multiplex PCR reads. The table lists 100,000 to 150,000 distinct CDR3 sequences, over 65% of them singletons. RNA was extracted from bulk tissue without any cell sorting. The specimen was lung tumor tissue. The receptors were gathered from a man younger than 45 with non-small cell lung cancer.

Comments on this clonotype: Compared with germline, one end of the junction differs, possibly owing to a read error. The chain combines TRBV11-2 with TRBJ2-4, with D unclear. This CDR3 spans 17 amino acids. Germline CDR1 is SGHAT and CDR2 is FQNNGV. CDR3 protein: CASSLDWVSGAKSIQYF. CDR3 sequence (DNA): TGTGCCAGCAGCTTAGATTGGGTTTCTGGAGCCAAAAGCATTCAGTACTTC.

The chain uses TRBV20-1 and TRBJ2-1, with D unresolved. Trimming took off 7 bases at V and 4 bases at J, with 17 bases between the two ends. The germline gives CDR1 DFQATT, CDR2 SNEGSKA (reference sequence). The CDR3 sequence is 14 residues long. DNA of the CDR3: TGCAGTGTTATGACCCCTACCACATACAATGAGCAGTTCTTC. Amino acids: CSVMTPTTYNEQFF.

This clonotype was seen a handful of times. An end of the junction differs from the germline gene, which may be a read error. The genes are TRBV7-3 and TRBJ1-5, with D hard to call. Germline V gives CDR1 SGHTA, CDR2 FQGTGA. This CDR3 has 13 residues. The CDR3 nucleotides are TGTGCCAGCAGCCCGAGTCCGAATCAGCCCCGGCATTTT. Amino acid sequence: CASSPSPNQPRHF.

This clonotype was seen a single time. A much more abundant neighbour one base away suggests this may be a read error. V is TRBV24-1 and J is TRBJ2-2, with 7 bases lining up with TRBD2. In germline, CDR1 is KGHDR, CDR2 SFDVKD. The length of the CDR3 is 17 residues. V lost 5 bases, J lost 5 bases, and 13 bases stayed unmatched. This chain's CDR3 is CATSGEGKAERTGELFF. CDR3 bases: TGTGCCACCAGTGGGGAGGGAAAAGCGGAGAGGACCGGGGAGCTGTTTTTT.

Concerning this clonotype: A much larger clone is a single base away; this may be a read error. The genes are TRBV6-5 and TRBJ1-2; D unresolved. Germline values: CDR1 MNHEY, CDR2 SVGAGI. V lost 6 bases, J lost 7 bases, and 24 bases lay in between. CDR3 length: 16 amino acids. The CDR3, as DNA: TGTGCCAGCAGGGTGGGAGCCCGTCGGATAGGGCTTGGCTACACCTTC. Protein sequence: CASRVGARRIGLGYTF.

J is TRBJ2-1 and V is TRBV20-1; 8 bases agree with TRBD2. From germline, CDR1 is DFQATT and CDR2 SNEGSKA (reference sequence). With 0 bases clipped from V and 4 bases from J, the junction kept 17 bases outside the gene matches. This CDR3 region has 19 residues. CDR3 nucleotide sequence: TGCAGTGCTAGAGATACCGACCTAGGGGAACTAGCGGAATACAATGAGCAGTTCTTC. Protein product: CSARDTDLGELAEYNEQFF.

The V call is TRBV5-4, the J call TRBJ2-3; 10 nucleotides agree with TRBD2. The CDR3 has 18 residues. CDR1 and CDR2 from the germline V gene are SGHNT and YYREEE (reference sequence). V was pared by 5 bases and J by 4 bases, with 16 bases of the junction left unmatched. CDR3 bases: TGTGCCAGCAGTTCGGGACTAGCGAGGGGACCAGGGTCAGATACGCAGTATTTT. Protein product: CASSSGLARGPGSDTQYF.

In its sample, this clonotype was seen many times. This chain joins TRBV12-3 or TRBV12-4 and TRBJ2-2; the D is unclear. The CDR3 has 13 amino acids. Trimming took 6 bases from V and 7 from J, leaving 12 bases between them. The CDR3 is CASSTSWGGELFF. For the CDR3, the DNA is TGTGCCAGCAGCACCAGTTGGGGCGGGGAGCTGTTTTTT.

With respect to this clonotype: A junction boundary mismatches the germline segment, possibly from a read error. The chain joins TRBV4-1 to TRBJ1-1, with D unclear. The V gene's germline CDR1 is MGHRA and CDR2 YSYEKL. The CDR3 has 14 amino acids. The CDR3 DNA follows: TGCGGCAGCAGCCTGGCGCAGGCCGGGACTGAAGCTTTCTTT. Residues: CGSSLAQAGTEAFF.

The sample holds one count of this clonotype. This may be a read error: a much more frequent sequence differs by one nucleotide. The V call is TRBV5-1, the J call TRBJ1-2; D remains ambiguous. Per the germline V gene, CDR1 is SGHRS and CDR2 is YFSETQ. CDR3 size: 14 residues. The CDR3 nucleotides are TGCGTCAGCAGCTTAACGTTAAATAACTATGGCTACACCTTC. It yields the protein CVSSLTLNNYGYTF.

This clonotype was counted a few times. The chain joins TRBV20-1 to TRBJ2-7; 7 positions match TRBD2. There are 13 residues in the CDR3. Germline V gives CDR1 DFQATT, CDR2 SNEGSKA (reference sequence). Unmatched junction bases numbered 10, after V lost 7 bases and J lost 4 bases. The CDR3 bases are TGCAGTGGATGCGGGAGTGCCGAATACGAGCAGTACTTC. Protein product: CSGCGSAEYEQYF.

This clonotype has just one count. Germline is not matched at one junction end, which may reflect a read error. The chain uses TRBV6-5 and TRBJ2-1; tentatively, D is TRBD1 (6 bases). The CDR3 is 14 amino acids. Germline V gives CDR1 MNHEY, CDR2 SVGAGI. The CDR3 reads CASSYWQGDNDQFF. The CDR3, as DNA: TGTGCCAGCAGTTACTGGCAAGGGGACAATGATCAGTTCTTC.

This clonotype appeared once. J is TRBJ2-3 and V is TRBV5-1; 11 nucleotides align to TRBD2. The CDR3 runs 15 residues. Germline V gene lookup returns CDR1 SGHRS and CDR2 YFSETQ. V shed 4 bases and J 8 bases; nucleotides not matched to a gene: 9. CDR3: CASSPGTSGGGTQYF. As DNA, the CDR3 is TGCGCCAGCAGCCCCGGGACTAGCGGAGGGGGTACGCAGTATTTT.

Of note for this clonotype: A read error may account for a junction end that differs from germline. The chain has TRBV4-2 and TRBJ1-3; unclear D gene. There are 17 residues in the CDR3. Germline CDR1 reads LGHNA; CDR2 reads YNFKEQ. The CDR3 DNA reads TGTGCCAGCGGCCACGACGGGAGGCCCTCATCTGGAAACACCATATATTTT. Translating gives CASGHDGRPSSGNTIYF.

On this clonotype: A much larger clone is a single base away; this may be a read error. The chain joins TRBV6-5 to TRBJ1-3; TRBD1 matches 7 bases. CDR3 length: 15 residues. Germline values: CDR1 MNHEY, CDR2 SVGAGI. The CDR3, as DNA: TGTGACAGCAGACTGGACAGGAGCTCTGGAAACACCATATATTTT. Amino acids: CDSRLDRSSGNTIYF.

To note about this clonotype: This may be a read error, as it is one base from a much larger clone. This CDR3 reads CVSSFQETYEQYF. In DNA, the CDR3 is TGTGTCAGCAGTTTTCAGGAAACCTACGAGCAGTACTTC. This rearrangement joins TRBV12-3 or TRBV12-4 to TRBJ2-7; no clear D gene. This CDR3 is 13 amino acids long.

On this clonotype itself: Being one base from a much bigger clone, this may be a read error. The rearrangement uses TRBV6-2 or TRBV6-3 and TRBJ1-1; possible D gene TRBD1, 6 bases. Germline V gene lookup returns CDR1 MNHEY and CDR2 SVGEGT. This CDR3 is 14 amino acids long. V was cut by 6 bases and J by 6 bases, with 17 bases left in between. The DNA of the CDR3 is TGTGCCAGCAGCTTTCCGCGACAGGAGGCTGAAGCTTTCTTT. Translating gives CASSFPRQEAEAFF.

Points on this clonotype: Germline is not matched at one junction end, which may reflect a read error. V is TRBV10-3 and J is TRBJ1-1, with D uncertain. Germline V CDR1 and CDR2: ENHRY, SYGVKD. The CDR3 is 15 residues long. This CDR3 is CVICELLTENTEAFF. CDR3 coding DNA: TGTGTCATCTGTGAGTTACTTACAGAGAACACTGAAGCTTTCTTT.

As concerns this clonotype: One junction end disagrees with the germline gene, perhaps due to a read error. This chain connects TRBV20-1 to TRBJ2-7; D call uncertain. The germline V gene has CDR1 DFQATT and CDR2 SNEGSKA (reference sequence). CDR3 length equals 14 residues. CDR3 region: CSARPTKFSDEQYF. The CDR3 region has the DNA TGTAGTGCTAGACCCACAAAATTCTCCGACGAGCAGTACTTC.

Worth noting for this clonotype: This may be a read error, as it is one base from a much larger clone. The chain has TRBV6-5 and TRBJ2-1, with 9 nucleotides matching TRBD1. Germline V gene sequence: CDR1 MNHEY, CDR2 SVGAGI. This CDR3 has 16 amino acids. The CDR3 nucleotides read TGTGCCAGCAGTCGTAACCGGGACAGGGTTCCCAATGGGCAGTTCTTC. Protein sequence: CASSRNRDRVPNGQFF.

Concerning this clonotype: Since a much larger clone is just one base distant, this may be a read error. The CDR3 region is CASTFNSEAFF. The CDR3 DNA reads as TGTGCCAGCACCTTTAACAGTGAAGCTTTCTTT. The V and J genes are TRBV6-5 and TRBJ1-1, with D hard to call. The germline gives CDR1 MNHEY, CDR2 SVGAGI. The CDR3 totals 11 residues.